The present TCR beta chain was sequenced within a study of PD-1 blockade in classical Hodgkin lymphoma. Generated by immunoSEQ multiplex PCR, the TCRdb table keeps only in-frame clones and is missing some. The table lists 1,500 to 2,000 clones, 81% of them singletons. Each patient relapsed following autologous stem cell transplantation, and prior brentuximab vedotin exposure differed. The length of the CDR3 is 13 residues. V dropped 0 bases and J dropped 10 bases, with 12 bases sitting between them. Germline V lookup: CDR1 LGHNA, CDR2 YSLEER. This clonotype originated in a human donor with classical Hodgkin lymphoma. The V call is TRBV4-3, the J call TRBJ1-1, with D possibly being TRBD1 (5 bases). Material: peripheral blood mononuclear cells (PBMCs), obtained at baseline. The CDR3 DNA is TGCGCCAGCAGCCAAGATCTGCCAGGGCCAGCTTTCTTT. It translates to CASSQDLPGPAFF.